The rows below give T cell receptor beta chains drawn from one sample of a study of human T cells and chemical hapten exposure. TCRdb passed the RACE reads through MiXCR, listing each CDR3 protein once. The data contain tens of thousands of distinct CDR3 sequences, around 10% of them singletons. Material: whole blood, obtained in connection with sensitization to the hapten diphenylcyclopropenone (DPC). The source of these receptors is a woman in her thirties or forties with alopecia areata. Some clones in this sample may be carry-over from other donors' samples. Each CDR3 is given with its conserved first and last residue.

CDR3,J,V
CASTRMSSYNSPLHF,TRBJ1-6,TRBV12-3/TRBV12-4
CASSLVAGGPYEQYF,TRBJ2-7,TRBV7-2
CASSQSVGNTIYF,TRBJ1-3,TRBV4-3
CASSLDIQRTYNSPLHF,TRBJ1-6,TRBV7-2
CAWRSDPVSNIQYF,TRBJ2-4,TRBV30
CASSRAYNSPLHF,TRBJ1-6,TRBV14
CASSQFSGYEQYF,TRBJ2-7,TRBV16
CASKSSNTGELFF,TRBJ2-2,TRBV7-9
CAWNSGQLDTEAFF,TRBJ1-1,TRBV30
CASSPGVSGEAFF,TRBJ1-1,TRBV2
CASKGASGVETQYF,TRBJ2-5,TRBV7-8
CASSPFSGNTIYF,TRBJ1-3,TRBV18
CASRGAGDTQYF,TRBJ2-3,TRBV7-2
CSVERRGASYEQYF,TRBJ2-7,TRBV29-1
CAITRDLNSPLHF,TRBJ1-6,TRBV10-3
CASSSNTIRTHTQYF,TRBJ2-3,TRBV12-3/TRBV12-4
CASSSPGRGGGYTF,TRBJ1-2,TRBV7-2
CASSYGQGDNEQFF,TRBJ2-1,TRBV6-2/TRBV6-3
CASSLRGAAYEQYF,TRBJ2-7,TRBV7-9
CASSFSRQTTYEQYF,TRBJ2-7,TRBV7-9
CASTPSISNTGELFF,TRBJ2-2,TRBV12-3/TRBV12-4
CASSQARTSGGVYEQYF,TRBJ2-7,TRBV4-1
CASSFRPRQFF,TRBJ2-1,TRBV5-1
CASIPSAWSSYNEQFF,TRBJ2-1,TRBV6-2/TRBV6-3
CASSIWQGAYEQYF,TRBJ2-7,TRBV19
CASSVHERNEQFF,TRBJ2-1,TRBV14
CASSVWGADEKLFF,TRBJ1-4,TRBV25-1
CASSPRQGAGELFF,TRBJ2-2,TRBV27
CASSLAPLGTGELFF,TRBJ2-2,TRBV5-5
CASSVGAPTYYGYTF,TRBJ1-2,TRBV9
CASSVAKLGDSVRRNEQFF,TRBJ2-1,TRBV9
CASSPGHGTGELFF,TRBJ2-2,TRBV12-3/TRBV12-4
CASSLDGGRDTDTQYF,TRBJ2-3,TRBV11-2
CASSYSKSGNTIYF,TRBJ1-3,TRBV6-5
CSAAEGFYGYTF,TRBJ1-2,TRBV20-1
CASSPTSGGDYNEQFF,TRBJ2-1,TRBV4-2
CASRTDDSPLHF,TRBJ1-6,TRBV2
CASSLPANEKLFF,TRBJ1-4,TRBV28
CASSFQRITDTQYF,TRBJ2-3,TRBV7-9
CSARSGTGSYEQYF,TRBJ2-7,TRBV20-1
CATSDPDRENEQFF,TRBJ2-1,TRBV24-1
CASSSRQGNTEAFF,TRBJ1-1,TRBV6-6
CASSSAEYQETQYF,TRBJ2-5,TRBV11-2
CARGTSGGDTQYF,TRBJ2-3,TRBV2
CASSQGQGRHYGYTF,TRBJ1-2,TRBV4-3
CASLSRGVITGELFF,TRBJ2-2,TRBV12-3/TRBV12-4
CASSFGRNSEQYF,TRBJ2-7,TRBV12-3/TRBV12-4
CASSYPEGRGRSDEKLFF,TRBJ1-4,TRBV6-2/TRBV6-3
CASAGQGQWTF,TRBJ1-6,TRBV7-9
CASSPSGQLYEQYF,TRBJ2-7,TRBV6-5